This T cell receptor beta chain was retrieved from a study of blood T cell repertoires in COVID-19. The repertoire was sequenced with immunoSEQ multiplex PCR; TCRdb's copy has only in-frame clones and lacks some. The table has some 260,000 clones, 80% to 90% seen once; the top ten hold 1.5% to 2%. Residents of over 20 US areas, aged roughly 18 to 89 years, made up the participants. Germline V CDR1 and CDR2: SNHLY, FYNNEI. J was trimmed by 7 bases and V by 6 bases; bases with no gene match: 11. The CDR3 extends over 15 amino acids. The receptor's source is a middle-aged man who had recovered from COVID-19. This chain connects TRBV2 to TRBJ1-4, with 7 bases aligning to TRBD1. Material for sequencing was PBMCs or T cells enriched from blood (not recorded which). Here the CDR3 reads CASSERTGRSEKLFF. DNA of the CDR3: TGTGCCAGCAGCGAGAGGACAGGCCGAAGTGAAAAACTGTTTTTT.